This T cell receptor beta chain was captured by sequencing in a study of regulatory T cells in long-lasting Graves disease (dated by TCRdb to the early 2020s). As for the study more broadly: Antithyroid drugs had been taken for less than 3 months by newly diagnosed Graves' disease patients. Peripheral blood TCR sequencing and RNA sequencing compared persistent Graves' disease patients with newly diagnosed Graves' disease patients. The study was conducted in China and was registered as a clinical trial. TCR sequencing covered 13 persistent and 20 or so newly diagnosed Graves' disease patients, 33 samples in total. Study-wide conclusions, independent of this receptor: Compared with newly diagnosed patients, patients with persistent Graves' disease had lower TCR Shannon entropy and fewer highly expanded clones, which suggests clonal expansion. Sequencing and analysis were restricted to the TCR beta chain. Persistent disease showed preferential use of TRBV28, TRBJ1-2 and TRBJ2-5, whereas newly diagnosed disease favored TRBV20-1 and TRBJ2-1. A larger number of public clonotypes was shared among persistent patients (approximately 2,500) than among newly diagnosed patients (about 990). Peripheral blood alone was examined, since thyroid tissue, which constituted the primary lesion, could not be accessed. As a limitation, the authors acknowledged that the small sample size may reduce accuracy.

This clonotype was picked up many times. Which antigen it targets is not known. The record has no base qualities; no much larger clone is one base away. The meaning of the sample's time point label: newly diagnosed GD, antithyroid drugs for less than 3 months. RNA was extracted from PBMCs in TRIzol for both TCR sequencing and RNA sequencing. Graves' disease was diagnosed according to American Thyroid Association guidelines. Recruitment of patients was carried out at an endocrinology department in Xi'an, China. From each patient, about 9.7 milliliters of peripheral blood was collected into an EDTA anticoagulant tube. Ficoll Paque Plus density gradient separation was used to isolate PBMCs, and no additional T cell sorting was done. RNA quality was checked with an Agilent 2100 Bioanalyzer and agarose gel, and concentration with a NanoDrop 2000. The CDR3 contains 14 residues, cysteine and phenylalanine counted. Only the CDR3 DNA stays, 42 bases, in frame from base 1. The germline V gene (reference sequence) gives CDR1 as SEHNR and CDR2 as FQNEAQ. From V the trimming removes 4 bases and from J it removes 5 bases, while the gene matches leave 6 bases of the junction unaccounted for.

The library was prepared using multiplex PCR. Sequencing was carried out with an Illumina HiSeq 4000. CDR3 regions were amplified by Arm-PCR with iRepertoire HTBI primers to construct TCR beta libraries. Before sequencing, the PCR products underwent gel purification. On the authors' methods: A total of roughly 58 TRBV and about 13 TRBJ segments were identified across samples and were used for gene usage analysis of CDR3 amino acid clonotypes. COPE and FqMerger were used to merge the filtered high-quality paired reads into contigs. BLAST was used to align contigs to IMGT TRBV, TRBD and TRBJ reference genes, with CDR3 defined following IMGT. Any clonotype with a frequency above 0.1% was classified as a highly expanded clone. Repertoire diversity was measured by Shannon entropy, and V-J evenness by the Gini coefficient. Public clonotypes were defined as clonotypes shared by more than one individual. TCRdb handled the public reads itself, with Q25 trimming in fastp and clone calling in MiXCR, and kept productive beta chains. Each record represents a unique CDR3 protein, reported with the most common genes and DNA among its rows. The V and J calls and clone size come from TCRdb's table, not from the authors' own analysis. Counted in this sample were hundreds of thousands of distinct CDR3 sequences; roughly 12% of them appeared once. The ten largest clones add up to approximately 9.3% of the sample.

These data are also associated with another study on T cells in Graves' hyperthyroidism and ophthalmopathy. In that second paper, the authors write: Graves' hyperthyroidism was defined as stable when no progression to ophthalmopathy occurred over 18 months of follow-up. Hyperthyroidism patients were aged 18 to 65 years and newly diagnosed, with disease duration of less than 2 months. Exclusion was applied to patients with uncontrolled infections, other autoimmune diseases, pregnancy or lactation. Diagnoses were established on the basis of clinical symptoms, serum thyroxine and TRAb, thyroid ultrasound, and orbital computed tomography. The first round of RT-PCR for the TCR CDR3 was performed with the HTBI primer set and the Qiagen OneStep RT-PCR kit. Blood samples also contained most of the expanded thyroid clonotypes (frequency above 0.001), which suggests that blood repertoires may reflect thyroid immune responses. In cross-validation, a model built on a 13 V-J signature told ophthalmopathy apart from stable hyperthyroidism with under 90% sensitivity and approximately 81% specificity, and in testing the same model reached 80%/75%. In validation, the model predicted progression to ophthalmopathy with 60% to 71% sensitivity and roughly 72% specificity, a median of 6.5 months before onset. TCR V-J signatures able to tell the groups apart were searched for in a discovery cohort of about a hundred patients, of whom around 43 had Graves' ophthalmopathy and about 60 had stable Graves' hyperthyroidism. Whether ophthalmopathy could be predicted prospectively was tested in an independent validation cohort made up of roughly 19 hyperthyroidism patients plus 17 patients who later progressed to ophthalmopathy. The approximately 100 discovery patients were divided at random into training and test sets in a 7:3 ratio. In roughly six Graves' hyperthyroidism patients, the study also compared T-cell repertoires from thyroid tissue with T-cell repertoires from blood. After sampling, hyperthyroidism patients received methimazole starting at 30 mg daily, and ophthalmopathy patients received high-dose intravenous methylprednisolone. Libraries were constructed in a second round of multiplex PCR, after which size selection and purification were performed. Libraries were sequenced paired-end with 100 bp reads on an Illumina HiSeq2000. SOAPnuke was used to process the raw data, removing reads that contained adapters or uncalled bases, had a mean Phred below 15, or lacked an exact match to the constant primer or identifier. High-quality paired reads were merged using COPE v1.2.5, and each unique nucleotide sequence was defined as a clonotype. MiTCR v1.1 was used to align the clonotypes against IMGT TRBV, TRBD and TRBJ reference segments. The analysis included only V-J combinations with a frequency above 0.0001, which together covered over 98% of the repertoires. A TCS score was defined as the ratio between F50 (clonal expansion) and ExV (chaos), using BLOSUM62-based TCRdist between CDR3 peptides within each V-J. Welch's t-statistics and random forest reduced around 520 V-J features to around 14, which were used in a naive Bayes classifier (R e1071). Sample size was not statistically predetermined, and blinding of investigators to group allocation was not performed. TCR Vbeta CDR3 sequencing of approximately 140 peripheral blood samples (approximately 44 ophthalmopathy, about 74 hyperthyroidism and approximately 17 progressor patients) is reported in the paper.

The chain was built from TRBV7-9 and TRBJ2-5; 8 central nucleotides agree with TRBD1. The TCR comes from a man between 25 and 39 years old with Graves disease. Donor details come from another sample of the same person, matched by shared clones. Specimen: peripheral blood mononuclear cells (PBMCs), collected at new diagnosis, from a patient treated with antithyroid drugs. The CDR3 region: CASSSNRGVETQYF. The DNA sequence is TGTGCCAGCAGCTCGAACAGGGGGGTTGAGACCCAGTACTTC.